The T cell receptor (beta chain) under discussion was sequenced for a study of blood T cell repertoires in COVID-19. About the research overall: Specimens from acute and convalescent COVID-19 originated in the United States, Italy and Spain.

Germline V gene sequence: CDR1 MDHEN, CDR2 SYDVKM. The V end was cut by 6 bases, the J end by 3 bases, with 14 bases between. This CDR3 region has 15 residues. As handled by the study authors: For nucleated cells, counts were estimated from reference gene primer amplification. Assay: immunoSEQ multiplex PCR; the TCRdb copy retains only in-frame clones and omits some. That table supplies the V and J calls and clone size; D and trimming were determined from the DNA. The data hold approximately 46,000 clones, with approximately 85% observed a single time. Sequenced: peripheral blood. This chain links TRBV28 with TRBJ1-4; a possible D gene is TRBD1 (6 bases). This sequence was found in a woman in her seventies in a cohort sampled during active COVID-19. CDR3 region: CASRPGTPSNEKLFF. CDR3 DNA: TGTGCCAGCAGGCCCGGGACACCCTCTAATGAAAAACTGTTTTTT. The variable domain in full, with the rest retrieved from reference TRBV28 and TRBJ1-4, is DVKVTQSSRYLVKRTGEKVFLECVQDMDHENMFWYRQDPGLGLRLIYFSYDVKMKEKGDIPEGYSVSREKKERFSLILESASTNQTSMYLCASRPGTPSNEKLFFGSGTQLSVL.